Listed below are T cell receptor beta chains from one sample, sequenced in a study of CXCR3-negative and CXCR3-positive naive CD8 T cells. TCRdb re-called the 5' RACE reads and catalogs CDR3 proteins one per entry, DNA excluded. This sample lists 6,000 to 8,500 distinct CDR3 sequences; its ten largest clones have roughly 1.5%. Sequenced material: naive CXCR3+ CD8+ T cells from blood. Every receptor here comes from a human donor in good health. Some clones in this sample may be carry-over from other donors' samples. The CDR3 runs from the conserved cysteine through the conserved F or W. The order of the fields is J gene, V gene, clone size, CDR3 protein. Some rows mark clone size as missing; the rest say once, few, many or name a class of expanded clone.

j_call: TRBJ2-7
v_call: TRBV2
clone_size: -
cdr3_aa: CASSEPDRGDEQYF

j_call: TRBJ2-3
v_call: TRBV28
clone_size: medium-sized
cdr3_aa: CASSHGLWRNPDTQYF

j_call: TRBJ2-5
v_call: TRBV2
clone_size: -
cdr3_aa: CASRSGDQETQYF

j_call: TRBJ2-1
v_call: TRBV5-1
clone_size: -
cdr3_aa: CASSLVAESSYNEQFF

j_call: TRBJ1-1
v_call: TRBV6-2/TRBV6-3
clone_size: -
cdr3_aa: CASSYGGTNTEAFF

j_call: TRBJ2-2
v_call: TRBV3-1
clone_size: medium-sized
cdr3_aa: CASSQTGSGELFF

j_call: TRBJ2-3
v_call: TRBV9
clone_size: medium-sized
cdr3_aa: CASSTIAGQGADTQYF

j_call: TRBJ2-3
v_call: TRBV15
clone_size: -
cdr3_aa: CATSGRALPGTDTQYF

j_call: TRBJ1-1
v_call: TRBV6-6
clone_size: medium-sized
cdr3_aa: CASSYPPDGNTEAFF

j_call: TRBJ2-1
v_call: TRBV7-3
clone_size: -
cdr3_aa: CASSLTTSGSYNEQFF

j_call: TRBJ2-5
v_call: TRBV3-1
clone_size: medium-sized
cdr3_aa: CASSPDREETQYF

j_call: TRBJ2-5
v_call: TRBV21-1
clone_size: medium-sized
cdr3_aa: CASRKRVETQYF